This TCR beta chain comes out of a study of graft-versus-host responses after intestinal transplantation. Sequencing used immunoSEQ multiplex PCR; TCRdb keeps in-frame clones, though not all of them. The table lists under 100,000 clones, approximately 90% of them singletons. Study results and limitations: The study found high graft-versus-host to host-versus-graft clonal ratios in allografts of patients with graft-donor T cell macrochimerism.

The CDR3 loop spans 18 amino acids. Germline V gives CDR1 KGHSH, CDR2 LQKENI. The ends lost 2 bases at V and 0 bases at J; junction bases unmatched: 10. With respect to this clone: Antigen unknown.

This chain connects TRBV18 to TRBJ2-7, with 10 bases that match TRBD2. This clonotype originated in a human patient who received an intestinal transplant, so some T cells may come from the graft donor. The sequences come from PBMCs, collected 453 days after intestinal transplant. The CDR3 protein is CASSPTLISSGSSYEQYF. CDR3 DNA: TGTGCCAGCTCACCAACCCTAATCTCTAGCGGGAGCTCCTACGAGCAGTACTTC.